A selection of T cell receptor beta chains follows, all from one sample in a study of T cell responses to AZD1222 COVID-19 vaccine. The table came from immunoSEQ multiplex PCR; TCRdb's copy has only in-frame clones and leaves some out. The sample gives about 270,000 clones, around 93% of which show up once; around 0.6% is in the top ten. Specimen: peripheral blood, collected 28 days after the second AZD1222 dose. The receptor set was obtained from an adult who received the AZD1222 COVID-19 vaccine. CDR3s include the opening cysteine and the closing phenylalanine or tryptophan. A D gene is named only where the DNA matches it firmly. A row's size may be missing; if present it is once, few, many or a size class.

CASRGLGENYGYTF TGTGCCAGCAGGGGACTTGGGGAAAACTATGGCTACACCTTC TRBV25-1 NA TRBJ1-2 NA 14
CASSSAGDRNLHF TGTGCCAGCAGTTCGGCAGGGGATCGGAACCTCCACTTT TRBV28 NA TRBJ1-6 NA 13
CASSLRQSGNTEAFF TGTGCCAGCAGTTTGCGACAGTCTGGGAACACTGAAGCTTTCTTT TRBV28 NA TRBJ1-1 NA 15
CASSSTREQYF TGTGCCAGCAGCTCGACCCGGGAGCAGTACTTC TRBV28 NA TRBJ2-7 NA 11
CASSPSLRTGGTTGELFF TGTGCCAGCAGCCCCTCTCTCCGGACAGGCGGGACCACCGGGGAGCTGTTTTTT TRBV27 NA TRBJ2-2 NA 18
CAIRGDGTYNSPLHF TGTGCCATCAGAGGGGACGGTACCTATAATTCACCCCTCCACTTT TRBV10-3 NA TRBJ1-6 NA 15
CSASTMGRGEKLFF TGCAGTGCTAGTACGATGGGCAGGGGTGAAAAACTGTTTTTT TRBV20-1 NA TRBJ1-4 NA 14
CASSQDNSHYGYTF TGTGCCAGCAGCCAAGATAACAGCCACTATGGCTACACCTTC TRBV4-2 NA TRBJ1-2 NA 14
CASSYSQGDYGYTF TGTGCCAGCAGTTACTCGCAGGGGGACTATGGCTACACCTTC TRBV6-5 NA TRBJ1-2 TRBD1 14
CASSLAPGGGSSYEQYF TGTGCCAGCAGTTTAGCCCCGGGCGGGGGTAGCTCCTACGAGCAGTACTTC TRBV28 NA TRBJ2-7 TRBD2 17
CASSIRGQTNEKLFF TGTGCCAGCAGTATCAGGGGTCAGACTAATGAAAAACTGTTTTTT TRBV6-5 NA TRBJ1-4 NA 15
CASSSRGMGIQYF TGTGCCAGCAGTAGCAGGGGGATGGGCATTCAGTACTTC TRBV6-5 NA TRBJ2-4 TRBD1 13
CASSYSTGSHEQYF TGTGCCAGCAGTTACTCGACCGGGTCCCACGAGCAGTACTTC TRBV6-5 NA TRBJ2-7 NA 14
CASSDLGPDTQYF TGTGCCAGCAGTGACCTAGGGCCAGATACGCAGTATTTT TRBV6-1 NA TRBJ2-3 NA 13
CSVQKGLAGEETQYF TGCAGCGTCCAAAAGGGGCTAGCGGGAGAAGAGACCCAGTACTTC TRBV29-1 NA TRBJ2-5 TRBD2 15
CATSSGLAGHGEQFF TGTGCCACCAGCAGTGGACTAGCGGGGCACGGCGAGCAGTTCTTC TRBV15 NA TRBJ2-1 TRBD2 15
CASSLKGAWAQHF TGTGCCAGCAGCTTAAAGGGGGCTTGGGCCCAGCATTTT TRBV5-6 NA TRBJ1-5 TRBD1 13
CASRWVGLLNTEAFF TGTGCCAGCAGGTGGGTGGGGCTGTTGAACACTGAAGCTTTCTTT TRBV28 NA TRBJ1-1 NA 15
CASSFGMNTEAFF TGTGCCAGCAGCTTCGGGATGAACACTGAAGCTTTCTTT TRBV7-8 NA TRBJ1-1 NA 13
CASSSPVGGGSTEAFF TGTGCCAGCAGTTCCCCCGTGGGGGGGGGATCCACTGAAGCTTTCTTT TRBV6-5 NA TRBJ1-1 NA 16
CASTGTGKGYTF TGTGCCAGCACCGGGACAGGGAAGGGCTACACCTTC TRBV6-5 NA TRBJ1-2 TRBD1 12
CASSQTAGRDTIYF TGTGCCAGCAGTCAAACCGCAGGGCGGGACACCATATATTTT TRBV6-5 NA TRBJ1-3 NA 14
CASQRGRYEQYF TGTGCCAGTCAGCGGGGACGCTACGAGCAGTACTTC TRBV3-1/TRBV3-2 once TRBJ2-7 TRBD2 12
CASRDSEETQYF TGTGCCAGCAGGGACAGCGAGGAGACCCAGTACTTC TRBV28 NA TRBJ2-5 NA 12
CASSLSGTQGYRPQHF TGTGCCAGCAGCTTGTCAGGGACACAGGGGTATAGGCCCCAGCATTTT TRBV7-8 once TRBJ1-5 TRBD1 16
CATSGSSSYEQYF TGTGCCACCAGTGGATCGTCCTCCTACGAGCAGTACTTC TRBV24-1 NA TRBJ2-7 NA 13
CSEGYLAGNYNEQFF TGCAGCGAAGGATATCTAGCGGGGAATTACAATGAGCAGTTCTTC TRBV29-1 NA TRBJ2-1 TRBD2 15
CASSLFTSSGNTIYF TGTGCCAGCAGTTTATTCACGAGCTCTGGAAACACCATATATTTT TRBV28 NA TRBJ1-3 NA 15
CASSQGGLADYEQYF TGTGCCAGCAGCCAAGGGGGACTAGCGGATTACGAGCAGTACTTC TRBV4-2 NA TRBJ2-7 TRBD2 15
CASSLEAEAFF TGTGCCAGCAGCTTGGAAGCTGAAGCTTTCTTT TRBV5-5 NA TRBJ1-1 NA 11
CASSLGLAGGGETQYF TGTGCCAGCAGCTTAGGACTAGCGGGGGGCGGCGAGACCCAGTACTTC TRBV5-6 NA TRBJ2-5 TRBD2 16
CASSQDNLLPQHF TGTGCCAGCAGCCAAGATAACCTTCTGCCCCAGCATTTT TRBV3-1/TRBV3-2 NA TRBJ1-5 NA 13
CASSEDQSPLHF TGTGCCAGCAGTGAAGACCAATCACCCCTCCACTTT TRBV2 NA TRBJ1-6 NA 12
CASSLVSPGPYEQYF TGTGCCAGCAGCTTAGTTTCCCCAGGGCCCTACGAGCAGTACTTC TRBV11-2 NA TRBJ2-7 NA 15
CASSVAGLSYEQYF TGTGCCAGCAGTGTGGCAGGACTATCCTACGAGCAGTACTTC TRBV2 NA TRBJ2-7 NA 14
CASSEWGRAGTYEQYF TGTGCCAGCAGTGAATGGGGGAGGGCAGGTACCTACGAGCAGTACTTC TRBV25-1 once TRBJ2-7 TRBD2 16
CASSWSDRGYEQYF TGTGCCAGCAGTTGGTCGGACAGGGGGTACGAGCAGTACTTC TRBV28 NA TRBJ2-7 TRBD1 14
CSASLYTQYF TGCAGTGCTAGTTTGTATACGCAGTATTTT TRBV20-1 NA TRBJ2-3 NA 10
CASSFRAAPRRGNTIYF TGTGCCAGCAGCTTCCGGGCAGCACCTCGCCGCGGAAACACCATATATTTT TRBV5-6 NA TRBJ1-3 NA 17